This T cell receptor beta chain derives from a study of T cells in Graves' hyperthyroidism and ophthalmopathy. The source material, RNA transcripts, was used to amplify TCR beta CDR3 regions. Primed by the HTBI set, a first-round RT-PCR was run on the TCR CDR3. TCRdb reprocessed the multiplex PCR reads with MiXCR, giving one entry per CDR3 protein. The table records over 450,000 distinct CDR3 sequences, 17% of them present only once. The sequenced sample was blood. The source is a young woman with Graves' ophthalmopathy.

CDR3 in DNA: TGCAGTGGGGGGGGGGACTATGGCTACACCTTC. Its translation: CSGGGDYGYTF. The chain links TRBV20-1 to TRBJ1-2, with D perhaps TRBD1 (5 bases). The germline V gene has CDR1 DFQATT and CDR2 SNEGSKA (reference sequence). The CDR3 runs 11 residues. Trimming removed 7 bases from V and 3 bases from J, with 9 bases in between.